These T cell receptor beta chains were read from a single sample in a study of blood T cell repertoires in COVID-19. Using immunoSEQ multiplex PCR, the repertoire was profiled, and TCRdb retains in-frame clones only, with some absent. The data show around 50,000 clones, roughly 90% seen once. Sequencing input: peripheral blood. The source is a human donor in a cohort sampled during active COVID-19. CDR3s include the opening cysteine and the closing phenylalanine or tryptophan. A D gene is named only where the DNA matches it firmly. Only part of the rows carry a size: once, few, many, or a class if the clone is expanded.

size	V	D	J	DNA	CDR3
NA	TRBV18	TRBD1	TRBJ1-2	TGTGCCAGCTCACCAGCAGGGACAGGAGGGTCAGAGGGCTATGGCTACACCTTC	CASSPAGTGGSEGYGYTF
NA	TRBV11-2	NA	TRBJ2-1	TGTGCCAGCAGCTTAGAGACAACATTCAAGCAGTTCTTC	CASSLETTFKQFF
NA	TRBV11-2	TRBD2	TRBJ2-1	TGTGCCAGCAGCTGGACTAGCGGGAGTCTCAATGAGCAGTTCTTC	CASSWTSGSLNEQFF
NA	TRBV2	NA	TRBJ1-5	TGTGCCACCGGGGTACAGTATAGCAATCAGCCCCAGCATTTT	CATGVQYSNQPQHF
NA	TRBV14	NA	TRBJ2-2	TGTGCCAGCAGCCAAGTTGGGAGAGGGAGGACCGGGGAGCTGTTTTTT	CASSQVGRGRTGELFF
NA	TRBV6-2/TRBV6-3	NA	TRBJ2-3	TGTGCCAGCAGTCGACTAGATACGCAGTATTTT	CASSRLDTQYF
NA	TRBV3-1/TRBV3-2	TRBD1	TRBJ1-2	TGTGCCAGCAGCCCGCAGGGGGAGGAGGTTCGCTATGGCTACACCTTC	CASSPQGEEVRYGYTF
NA	TRBV15	TRBD1	TRBJ1-2	TGTGCCACCAGCCTAGGACAGGCTAACTATGGCTACACCTTC	CATSLGQANYGYTF
NA	TRBV4-1	TRBD1	TRBJ2-7	TGCGCCAGCAGCCAAACCCCACAGGGGAACGAGCAGTACTTC	CASSQTPQGNEQYF
NA	TRBV4-3	TRBD2	TRBJ2-7	TGCGCCAGCAGCCAAGTGAGCGGGGGGGCCGTCGAGCAGTACTTC	CASSQVSGGAVEQYF
NA	TRBV15	TRBD1	TRBJ2-1	TGTGCCACCAGCAAACACCGGGACAGTTACAATGAGCAGTTCTTC	CATSKHRDSYNEQFF
NA	TRBV5-4	TRBD2	TRBJ2-3	TGTGCCAGCGGGCGGGGGGGCGGCACAGATACGCAGTATTTT	CASGRGGGTDTQYF
NA	TRBV18	TRBD2	TRBJ2-2	TGTGCCAGCTCACCGGGCCTAGCGGGAGTCACCGGGGAGCTGTTTTTT	CASSPGLAGVTGELFF
NA	TRBV7-2	NA	TRBJ1-1	TGTGCCAGCAGCTTAGGAGCATCAGCTTTCTTT	CASSLGASAFF
NA	TRBV6-2/TRBV6-3	NA	TRBJ1-1	TGTGCCAGCAGTTACACAGGGCAGGGAGCTGAAGCTTTCTTT	CASSYTGQGAEAFF
NA	TRBV6-5	TRBD2	TRBJ2-3	TGTGCCAGCAGTTGGAATAGCGGGAGCACAGATACGCAGTATTTT	CASSWNSGSTDTQYF
NA	TRBV6-2/TRBV6-3	NA	TRBJ1-1	TGTGCCAGCAGTTACTCAGGGGCCACTGAAGCTTTCTTT	CASSYSGATEAFF
NA	TRBV3-1/TRBV3-2	NA	TRBJ2-7	TGTGCCAGCAGCCAAGCTTACGAGCAGTACTTC	CASSQAYEQYF
NA	TRBV4-2	TRBD1	TRBJ1-2	TGTGCCAGCAGCCAAGATCGACAGGGGATCCATGGCTACACCTTC	CASSQDRQGIHGYTF
NA	TRBV29-1	NA	TRBJ2-1	TGCAGCGTTGAAGACAAGGGGTGGGTGGATGAGCAGTTCTTC	CSVEDKGWVDEQFF
NA	TRBV7-2	TRBD2	TRBJ2-3	TGTGCCAGCAGCCAAGGACTAGCGCCGGATACGCAGTATTTT	CASSQGLAPDTQYF
NA	TRBV18	TRBD1	TRBJ2-7	TGTGCCAGCTCACCACTGACAGGGGGGAGCTCCTACGAGCAGTACTTC	CASSPLTGGSSYEQYF
NA	TRBV6-2/TRBV6-3	TRBD2	TRBJ2-1	TGTGCCAGCAGCCTAATGGGACTAGCGGGAGGATACTCCTACAATGAGCAGTTCTTC	CASSLMGLAGGYSYNEQFF
NA	TRBV5-1	NA	TRBJ2-1	TGCGCCAGCAGGATCGCGGAGGCGTACAATGAGCAGTTCTTC	CASRIAEAYNEQFF
NA	TRBV19	TRBD1	TRBJ2-2	TGTGCCAGTAGTGTCGGACAGGGGGCGATCGGGGAGCTGTTTTTT	CASSVGQGAIGELFF
NA	TRBV18	TRBD1	TRBJ2-2	TGTGCCAGCTCACCACCGGGACAGGGGGTCACCGGGGAGCTGTTTTTT	CASSPPGQGVTGELFF
NA	TRBV5-1	TRBD2	TRBJ2-1	TGCGCCAGCGTACCGGGACTAGCGGCCCTCTACAATGAGCAGTTCTTC	CASVPGLAALYNEQFF
NA	TRBV5-1	NA	TRBJ2-2	TGCGCCAGCAGCTTGCGTTCACAATACACCGGGGAGCTGTTTTTT	CASSLRSQYTGELFF
NA	TRBV6-6	NA	TRBJ1-6	TGTGCCAGCAGCGTCTCAGGTTTTATCAGTTTAAAGGACTATAATTCACCCCTCCACTTT	CASSVSGFISLKDYNSPLHF
NA	TRBV6-5	NA	TRBJ2-7	TGTGCCAGCATTCCCGAAGACAGATTATCCTACGAGCAGTACTTC	CASIPEDRLSYEQYF
NA	TRBV7-2	NA	TRBJ2-7	TGTGCCAGCAGCTCCGCAGGGGCCTACGAGCAGTACTTC	CASSSAGAYEQYF
NA	TRBV6-1	NA	TRBJ2-5	TGTGCCAGCAGTGAAGTAGAGTGGGGGGATGTCGGGGGTCAAGAGACCCAGTACTTC	CASSEVEWGDVGGQETQYF
NA	TRBV18	NA	TRBJ1-1	TGTGCCAGCTCAACGCGAGGGGGTCGGGGGAACACTGAAGCTTTCTTT	CASSTRGGRGNTEAFF
NA	TRBV29-1	TRBD2	TRBJ2-7	TGCAGCGTGGGGACTAGCAGTAATAACGAGCAGTACTTC	CSVGTSSNNEQYF
few	TRBV7-9	NA	TRBJ1-5	TGTGCCAGCAGCTCCGGGAATGAAGCTGATCAGCCCCAGCATTTT	CASSSGNEADQPQHF
NA	TRBV19	TRBD2	TRBJ2-7	TGTGCCAGTAGTATCGGGCGGGAGGCGTACGAGCAGTACTTC	CASSIGREAYEQYF
NA	TRBV6-5	TRBD2	TRBJ2-5	TGTGCCAGCAGATTGGGGCTAGCGGGAGGGGAGACCCAGTACTTC	CASRLGLAGGETQYF
NA	TRBV6-2/TRBV6-3	NA	TRBJ2-5	TGTGCCAGCAGTCCGAACACGATCCAAGAGACCCAGTACTTC	CASSPNTIQETQYF
NA	TRBV6-2/TRBV6-3	NA	TRBJ1-1	TGTGCCAGCAGTCCAGGGACTTACGGTGAAGCTTTCTTT	CASSPGTYGEAFF
NA	TRBV28	TRBD1	TRBJ1-1	TGTGCCAGCAGTCAAGGGACAGGGGGGTGGAACACTGAAGCTTTCTTT	CASSQGTGGWNTEAFF